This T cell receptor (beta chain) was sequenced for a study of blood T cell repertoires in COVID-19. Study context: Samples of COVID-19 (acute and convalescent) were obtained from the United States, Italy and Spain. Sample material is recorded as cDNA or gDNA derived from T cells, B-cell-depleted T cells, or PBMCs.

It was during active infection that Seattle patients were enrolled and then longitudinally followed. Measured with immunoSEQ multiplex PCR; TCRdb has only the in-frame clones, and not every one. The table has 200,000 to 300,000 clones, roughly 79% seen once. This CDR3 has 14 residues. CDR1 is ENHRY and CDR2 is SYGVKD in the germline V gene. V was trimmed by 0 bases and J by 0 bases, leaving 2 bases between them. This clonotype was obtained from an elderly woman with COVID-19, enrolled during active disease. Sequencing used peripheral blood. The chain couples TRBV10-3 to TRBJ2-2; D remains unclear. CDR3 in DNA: TGTGCCATCAGTGAGTCCTCGAACACCGGGGAGCTGTTTTTT. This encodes CAISESSNTGELFF.